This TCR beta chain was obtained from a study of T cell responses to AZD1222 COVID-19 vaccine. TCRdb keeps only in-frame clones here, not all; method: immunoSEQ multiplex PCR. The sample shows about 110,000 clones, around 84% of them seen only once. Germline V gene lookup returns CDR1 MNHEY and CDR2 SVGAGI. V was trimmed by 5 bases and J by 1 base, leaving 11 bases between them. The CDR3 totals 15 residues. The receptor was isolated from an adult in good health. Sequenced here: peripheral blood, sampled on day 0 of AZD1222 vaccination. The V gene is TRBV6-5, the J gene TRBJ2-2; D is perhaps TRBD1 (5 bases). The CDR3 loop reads CASSPPRVNTGELFF. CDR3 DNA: TGTGCCAGCAGTCCGCCCAGGGTGAACACCGGGGAGCTGTTTTTT.